A selection of T cell receptor beta chains follows, all from one sample in a study of blood T cell repertoires in COVID-19. Sequencing was performed with immunoSEQ multiplex PCR; in TCRdb, only in-frame clones are kept and a portion is missing. The table lists 650,000 to 800,000 clones, about nine tenths of them singletons, with roughly 0.26% in the top ten. The sequencing input was peripheral blood. The receptors here all came from a woman between 18 and 30 years old with acute or convalescent COVID-19. Both conserved end residues are part of each CDR3. The order of the fields is J gene, V gene, CDR3 protein.

TRBJ1-1 TRBV18 CASSPPPQGARTEAFF
TRBJ2-7 TRBV4-1 CASSQDPLAGGYEQYF
TRBJ2-5 TRBV6-5 CASSRDRGETQYF
TRBJ2-2 TRBV3-1/TRBV3-2 CASSPTSVRGTGELFF
TRBJ2-3 TRBV3-1/TRBV3-2 CASSHQPGLGTDTQYF
TRBJ2-1 TRBV5-1 CASSSRLAGVNEQFF
TRBJ1-3 TRBV11-2 CASRRPGQTGNTIYF
TRBJ2-5 TRBV7-6 CASSLVQGAFGETQYF
TRBJ1-1 TRBV29-1 CSVGGRNTEAFF
TRBJ1-5 TRBV9 CASSVREGAPQHF
TRBJ1-6 TRBV7-2 CASSSSGGSNSPLHF
TRBJ2-1 TRBV6-5 CASSRGGGAYNEQFF
TRBJ2-7 TRBV5-1 CASSSDRLSYEQYF